This record looks at one T cell receptor beta chain sequence and its context. Its specificity is unknown. One end of the junction is discordant with germline, which a read error may explain. This sample was taken from a study of T cell responses to AZD1222 COVID-19 vaccine. Study summary: Pooled together were second doses at about 4 or about 12 weeks. Notes on the study in general: Females made up more of the donors, who were largely white British, and clonal diversity may have come out too low. Sampling captured repertoires only after the peak T cell response.

Using immunoSEQ multiplex PCR, the repertoire was profiled, and TCRdb retains in-frame clones only, with some absent. In the table there are 75,000 to 90,000 clones, more than 90% of which are singletons. This clonotype was sampled from an adult in good health. The sequenced sample was peripheral blood, obtained on day 0 of AZD1222 vaccination.

The CDR3 loop reads CASSLGRGVGNEQFF. In DNA, the CDR3 is TGTGCTAGCAGCTTAGGGCGGGGGGTTGGCAATGAGCAGTTCTTC. This chain uses TRBV7-7 with TRBJ2-1, with 8 bases aligning to TRBD2. CDR3 length: 15 residues. Germline assignment: CDR1 SSHAT and CDR2 FNYEAQ (reference sequence).